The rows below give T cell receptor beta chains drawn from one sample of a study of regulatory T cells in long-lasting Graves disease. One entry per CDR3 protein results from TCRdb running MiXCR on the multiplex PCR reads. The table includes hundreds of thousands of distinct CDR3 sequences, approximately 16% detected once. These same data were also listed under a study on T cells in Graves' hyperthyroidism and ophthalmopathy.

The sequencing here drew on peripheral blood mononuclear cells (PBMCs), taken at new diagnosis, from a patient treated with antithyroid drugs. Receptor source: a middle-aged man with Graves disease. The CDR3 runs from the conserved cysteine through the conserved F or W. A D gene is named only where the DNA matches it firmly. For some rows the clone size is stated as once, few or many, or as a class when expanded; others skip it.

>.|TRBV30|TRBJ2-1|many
CAWSVFQGADNEQFF
TGTGCCTGGAGTGTTTTCCAGGGTGCAGACAATGAGCAGTTCTTC
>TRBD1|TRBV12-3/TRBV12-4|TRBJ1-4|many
CASRQTGGDEKLFF
TGTGCCAGCAGACAGACAGGGGGCGATGAAAAACTGTTTTTT
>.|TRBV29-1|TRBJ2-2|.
CSVGPFTGELFF
TGCAGCGTTGGGCCCTTCACCGGGGAGCTGTTTTTT
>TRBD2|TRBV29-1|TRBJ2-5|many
CSVGPLAGNQETQYF
TGCAGCGTGGGACCACTAGCGGGGAACCAAGAGACCCAGTACTTC
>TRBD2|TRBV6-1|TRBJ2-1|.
CAGSPRLAGSGGQFF
TGTGCCGGCAGTCCCCGACTAGCGGGGTCTGGGGGGCAGTTCTTC
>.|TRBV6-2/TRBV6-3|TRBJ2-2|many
CASSYSTSGELFF
TGTGCCAGCAGTTACTCGACGTCCGGGGAGCTGTTTTTT
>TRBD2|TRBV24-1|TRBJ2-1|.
CATSVERGASLETQFF
TGTGCCACCAGTGTAGAGCGGGGGGCGTCCCTGGAGACCCAGTTCTTC
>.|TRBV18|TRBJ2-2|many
CASSPNRDTGELFF
TGTGCCAGCTCACCAAACAGAGACACCGGGGAGCTGTTTTTT
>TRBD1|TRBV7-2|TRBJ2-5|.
CASSTPATGSETQYF
TGTGCCAGCAGTACGCCGGCGACAGGGTCAGAGACCCAGTACTTC
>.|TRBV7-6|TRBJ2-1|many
CASSLSSWGPDEQFF
TGTGCCAGCAGCCTATCCTCGTGGGGGCCTGATGAGCAGTTCTTC
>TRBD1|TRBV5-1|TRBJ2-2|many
CASTLNQGGLGTGELFF
TGCGCCAGCACCCTAAATCAAGGGGGCCTGGGCACCGGGGAGCTGTTTTTT
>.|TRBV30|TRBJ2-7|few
CARSLGGYEQYF
TGTGCCCGGAGTTTGGGGGGCTACGAGCAGTACTTC
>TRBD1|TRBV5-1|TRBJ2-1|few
CASSFLGAGGNEQFF
TGCGCCAGCAGCTTTTTAGGGGCAGGGGGAAATGAGCAGTTCTTC
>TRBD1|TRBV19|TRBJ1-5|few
CASSPGQGVTLPQHF
TGTGCCAGTAGCCCGGGACAGGGGGTAACTTTACCCCAGCATTTT
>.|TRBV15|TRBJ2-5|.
CATTAGYQETQYF
TGTGCCACCACGGCCGGGTACCAAGAGACCCAGTACTTC
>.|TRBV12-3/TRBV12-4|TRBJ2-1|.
CASGWAAYNEQFF
TGTGCCAGCGGCTGGGCAGCTTACAATGAGCAGTTCTTC
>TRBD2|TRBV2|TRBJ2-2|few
CASTSGLAGTGELFF
TGTGCCAGCACCTCGGGTCTAGCGGGCACCGGGGAGCTGTTTTTT
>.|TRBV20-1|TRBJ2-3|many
CSARDRRGRITQYF
TGCAGTGCTAGAGACCGACGGGGACGAATTACGCAGTATTTT
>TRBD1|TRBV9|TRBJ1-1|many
CASSPGQGYTEAFF
TGTGCCAGCAGCCCCGGACAGGGTTACACTGAAGCTTTCTTT
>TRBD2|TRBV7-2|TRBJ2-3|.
CASRLAGGVTDTQYF
TGTGCCAGCAGACTAGCGGGGGGGGTCACAGATACGCAGTATTTT
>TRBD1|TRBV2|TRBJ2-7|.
CASSDHGQGMTYEQYF
TGTGCCAGCAGTGACCACGGACAGGGGATGACCTACGAGCAGTACTTC
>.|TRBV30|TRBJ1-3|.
CAWSVPGAGNTIYF
TGTGCCTGGAGTGTACCAGGGGCTGGAAACACCATATATTTT
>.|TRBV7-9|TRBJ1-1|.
CASSLFQGIATEAFF
TGTGCCAGCAGCTTATTCCAGGGTATTGCCACTGAAGCTTTCTTT
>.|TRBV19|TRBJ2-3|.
CASKPRTETDTQYF
TGTGCCAGTAAACCTCGGACAGAGACAGATACGCAGTATTTT
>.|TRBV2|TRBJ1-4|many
CASRGIREKLFF
TGTGCCAGCCGGGGGATTCGCGAAAAACTGTTTTTT
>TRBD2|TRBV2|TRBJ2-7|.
CASSEEVLAGAYERYF
TGTGCCAGCAGTGAAGAGGTACTAGCGGGAGCCTACGAGCGGTACTTC
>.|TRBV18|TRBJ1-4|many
CASSPTSNEKLFF
TGTGCCAGCTCACCCACTTCTAATGAAAAACTGTTTTTT
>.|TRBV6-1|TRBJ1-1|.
CASHSTNTEAFF
TGTGCCAGCCATTCCACCAACACTGAAGCTTTCTTT
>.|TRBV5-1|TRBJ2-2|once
CASSLLIPATGELFF
TGCGCCAGCAGCCTCCTCATTCCAGCGACCGGGGAGCTGTTTTTT
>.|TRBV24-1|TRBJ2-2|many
CATNGVNTGELFF
TGTGCCACCAATGGCGTGAACACCGGGGAGCTGTTTTTT
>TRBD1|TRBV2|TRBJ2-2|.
CASGRDRTNTGELFF
TGTGCCAGCGGAAGGGACAGGACGAACACCGGGGAGCTGTTTTTT
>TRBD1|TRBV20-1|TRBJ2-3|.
CSARGQGVVADTQYF
TGCAGTGCTAGGGGACAGGGCGTGGTAGCAGATACGCAGTATTTT
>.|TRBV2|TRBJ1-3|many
CASSEYATVILNTIYF
TGTGCCAGCAGTGAATATGCGACAGTAATATTAAACACCATATATTTT
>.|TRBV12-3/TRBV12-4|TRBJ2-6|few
CASSLGHSGANVLTF
TGTGCCAGCAGTTTAGGACATTCTGGGGCCAACGTCCTGACTTTC
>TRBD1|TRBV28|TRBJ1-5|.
CASSSGGAGNQPQHF
TGTGCCAGCAGTTCAGGGGGCGCCGGCAATCAGCCCCAGCATTTT
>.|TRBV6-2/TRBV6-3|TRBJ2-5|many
CASNWTVSQETQYF
TGTGCCAGCAATTGGACTGTCAGTCAAGAGACCCAGTACTTC
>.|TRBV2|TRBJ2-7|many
CASSALYEQYF
TGTGCCAGCAGTGCCCTCTACGAGCAGTACTTC
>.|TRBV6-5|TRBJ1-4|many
CASSYGTRNEKLFF
TGTGCCAGCAGTTACGGGACACGTAATGAAAAACTGTTTTTT
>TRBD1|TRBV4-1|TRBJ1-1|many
CASSQHRGNMRNTEAFF
TGCGCCAGCAGCCAGCACAGGGGGAACATGAGGAACACTGAAGCTTTCTTT
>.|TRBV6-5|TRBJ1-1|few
CASSYRWSNTEAFF
TGTGCCAGCAGTTACCGGTGGAGTAACACTGAAGCTTTCTTT